A few counts support the clone carrying this TCR beta chain. The sample is drawn from a study of blood T cell repertoires in COVID-19. As processed by the authors: By means of reference gene primer amplification, nucleated cell counts were estimated. Profiling relied on immunoSEQ multiplex PCR, and the TCRdb table lists in-frame clones only, not all of them. V, J and clone size are those of that table, while D and trimming were read from the DNA. The table shows approximately 49,000 clones, with 80% to 85% occurring only once. The CDR3 is made up of 17 amino acids. Unmatched junction bases numbered 12, after V lost 0 bases and J lost 4 bases. Germline values: CDR1 MGHRA, CDR2 YSYEKL.

The V and J genes are TRBV4-1 and TRBJ2-7; 7 bases map to TRBD2. This TCR derives from a man aged 50-59 years with acute or convalescent COVID-19. The material sequenced was peripheral blood. The CDR3 DNA follows: TGCGCCAGCAGCCAAGATCTACTTAGGCGGGGGTGGTACGAGCAGTACTTC. Its protein is CASSQDLLRRGWYEQYF.